A selection of T cell receptor beta chains follows, all from one sample in a study of graft-versus-host responses after intestinal transplantation. Only in-frame clones appear in the TCRdb table, and some are missing; sequencing was by immunoSEQ multiplex PCR. The table records 96,000 or so clones, roughly 90% of them present only once. Their antigens are not known. Sequenced material: unstimulated CD4+ T cells sorted from spleen or lymph node cells, taken before intestinal transplant. The receptors derive from a human donor who received an intestinal transplant. The CDR3 runs from the conserved cysteine through the conserved F or W.

v_call	j_call	cdr3_aa
TRBV18	TRBJ2-5	CASSPLDRSGETQYF
TRBV7-9	TRBJ1-1	CASSLGGRTEAFF
TRBV6-1	TRBJ2-7	CASRLAGVMGYEQYF
TRBV5-4	TRBJ1-1	CASNRDGLNTEAFF
TRBV6-1	TRBJ2-1	CASSEFGGGGYEQFF
TRBV7-8	TRBJ2-7	CASSLALTAPTSRQYF
TRBV7-9	TRBJ1-1	CASSLLLWTGSEAFF
TRBV2	TRBJ2-2	CASVGGLTGELFF
TRBV5-1	TRBJ2-1	CASSLDLAGTYNEQFF
TRBV23-1	TRBJ2-4	CASSQSILLAGTWYIQYF
TRBV6-6	TRBJ1-3	CASNPGQSGNTIYF
TRBV30	TRBJ1-1	CAWSGTGRTANTEAFF
TRBV19	TRBJ2-5	CASSIARGYPPETQYF
TRBV9	TRBJ2-1	CASSVNRVGNEQFF
TRBV6-5	TRBJ1-6	CASRGDRENSPLHF
TRBV5-1	TRBJ2-5	CASRGQYQETQYF
TRBV5-6	TRBJ1-1	CASSNFGRSGTEAFF